The 15 T cell receptor beta chains given below trace back to one sample, sequenced in a study of blood T cell repertoires in COVID-19. Some clones are missing from TCRdb's copy, which holds only in-frame ones; the method was immunoSEQ multiplex PCR. The sample has about 250,000 clones, around 86% seen once. Specimen: PBMCs or T cells enriched from blood (not recorded which). The receptors here all came from a man between 18 and 35 years old who had recovered from COVID-19.

A word on this clone: This sample also contains other DNA sequences that code for the same CDR3. This chain connects TRBV5-1 to TRBJ2-1; possibly TRBD2 for D (5 bases). V gave up 0 bases and J gave up 6 bases, with 7 bases separating them. Per germline, CDR1 SGHRS and CDR2 YFSETQ. The CDR3 has 13 residues. CDR3 nucleotides: TGCGCCAGCAGCTTGGGAGGGTCCAATGAGCAGTTCTTC. Residues: CASSLGGSNEQFF.

J is TRBJ2-5 and V is TRBV28; maybe TRBD1 (6 bases). This CDR3 spans 15 amino acids. Germline assignment: CDR1 MDHEN and CDR2 SYDVKM. V lost 4 bases to trimming and J lost 5 bases, with 17 bases between them. The CDR3 loop reads CASSSLQGRRETQYF. DNA of the CDR3: TGTGCCAGCAGTTCACTACAGGGACGGAGGGAGACCCAGTACTTC. Combining the CDR3 with reference TRBV28 and TRBJ2-5 gives the whole variable domain DVKVTQSSRYLVKRTGEKVFLECVQDMDHENMFWYRQDPGLGLRLIYFSYDVKMKEKGDIPEGYSVSREKKERFSLILESASTNQTSMYLCASSSLQGRRETQYFGPGTRLLVL.

V usage is TRBV19 and J usage is TRBJ2-3; 9 bases are shared with TRBD1. Losses at the gene ends were 5 bases for V and 2 bases for J; bases not matched to a gene: 8. The CDR3 is 16 amino acids. Germline-derived CDR1 and CDR2 are LNHDA and SQIVND (reference sequence). Here the CDR3 DNA reads TGTGCCAGTAGTCCACTCGGGACAGGGAACACAGATACGCAGTATTTT. It yields the protein CASSPLGTGNTDTQYF.

V is TRBV5-1 and J is TRBJ2-3; a weak D match, TRBD2 (5 bases). Trimming took 2 bases from V and 0 from J, leaving 13 bases between them. In germline, CDR1 is SGHRS, CDR2 YFSETQ. The CDR3 covers 16 residues. CDR3 loop: CASSLMSGPSTDTQYF. The CDR3 DNA follows: TGCGCCAGCAGCTTAATGAGCGGCCCGAGCACAGATACGCAGTATTTT.

The chain combines TRBV7-2 with TRBJ2-5, with a possible D match to TRBD1 (6 bases). Trimming took off 5 bases at V and 2 bases at J, with 12 bases between the two ends. The germline gives CDR1 SGHTA, CDR2 FQGNSA. This CDR3 region has 14 residues. In DNA, the CDR3 is TGTGCCAGCAGCGAAGTAGGGGGTCAAGAGACCCAGTACTTC. Protein sequence: CASSEVGGQETQYF.

V and J are TRBV28 and TRBJ2-7; no reliable D call. V was pared by 2 bases and J by 0 bases, with 17 bases between. There are 17 residues in the CDR3. CDR1 and CDR2 (germline): MDHEN, SYDVKM. The CDR3, as DNA: TGTGCCAGCAGTTTAATCTCTTCGCTCCTGAGCTCCTACGAGCAGTACTTC. Its protein is CASSLISSLLSSYEQYF.

This clone showed up just once. A read error may account for a junction end that differs from germline. The chain carries TRBV11-3 and TRBJ2-1; 13 nucleotides line up with TRBD2. Germline V gene sequence: CDR1 SGHNT, CDR2 YENEEA. The CDR3 spans 17 residues. CDR3 residues: CASNLLGTSGAYNEQFF. The CDR3, as DNA: TGTGCCAGCAACTTACTCGGGACTAGCGGGGCCTACAATGAGCAGTTCTTC.

The rearrangement joins TRBV7-2 to TRBJ2-3; 13 bases map to TRBD2. V shed 5 bases, J shed 2 bases, and the junction held 13 bases outside the gene matches. The CDR3 runs 19 residues. Germline V gene data show CDR1 as SGHTA and CDR2 as FQGNSA. The CDR3 region has the DNA TGTGCCAGCAGCCAACTACCGGGACTAGCGGGAAAGTACACAGATACGCAGTATTTT. Its protein product is CASSQLPGLAGKYTDTQYF.

The gene calls are TRBV28 and TRBJ2-1, with D perhaps matching TRBD2 (6 bases). The CDR3 runs 16 residues. Looked up from germline, CDR1 is MDHEN and CDR2 is SYDVKM. Trimming stripped 6 bases from V and 0 bases from J, with 15 bases between. The CDR3 sequence is CASSKRARSSYNEQFF. The DNA for the CDR3 is TGTGCCAGCAGCAAGCGGGCGCGGAGCTCCTACAATGAGCAGTTCTTC.

The chain couples TRBV19 to TRBJ1-4, with D tentatively TRBD1 (6 bases). The CDR3 loop spans 15 amino acids. Deletions cut 3 bases from V and 8 bases from J, with 16 bases between. The germline V gene has CDR1 LNHDA and CDR2 SQIVND (reference sequence). For the CDR3, the DNA is TGTGCCAGTAGTATTATGTGGGCAGGGGAGGAAAAACTGTTTTTT. Translated, it gives CASSIMWAGEEKLFF.

The chain's CDR3 is CASRRTTGTLLSRGYTF. Written as DNA, the CDR3 is TGTGCCAGTAGAAGAACGACCGGGACATTGCTCTCACGTGGCTACACCTTC. The chain combines TRBV19 with TRBJ1-2; the D gene is possibly TRBD1 (6 bases). Germline CDR1 reads LNHDA; CDR2 reads SQIVND (reference sequence). The CDR3 spans 17 residues. The ends were cut back, 6 bases at V and 7 bases at J, with 27 bases in the middle.

The CDR3 DNA reads TGTGCCAGCAGCTTGGATGCCAGAACCTACGAGCAGTACTTC. Translated: CASSLDARTYEQYF. The chain is built from TRBV5-6 and TRBJ2-7, with D unresolved. CDR3 length: 14 amino acids. Per the germline V gene, CDR1 is SGHDT and CDR2 is YYEEEE. V was clipped by 0 bases and J by 2 bases, with 9 bases between them.

Written as DNA, the CDR3 is TGTGCCAGCAGCTTATGGTGGTGGAGGAGGAGCTCCTATAATTCACCCCTCCACTTT. This encodes CASSLWWWRRSSYNSPLHF. The chain is built from TRBV13 and TRBJ1-6; unclear D gene. The CDR3 totals 19 residues. V was shortened by 2 bases and J by 0 bases, with 17 bases between the two germline ends. From germline, CDR1 is PRHDT and CDR2 FYEKMQ (reference sequence).

The genes are TRBV11-1 and TRBJ1-1, with D uncertain. Germline CDR1 is SGHAT and CDR2 is FQDESV (reference sequence). The V and J ends lost 0 bases and 11 bases respectively, with 13 bases between them. This CDR3 spans 13 amino acids. The CDR3 sequence: CASSLARVGTAFF. CDR3 nucleotide sequence: TGTGCCAGCAGCTTAGCGAGAGTTGGTACTGCTTTCTTT.

This rearrangement joins TRBV5-1 to TRBJ1-2; 7 nucleotides agree with TRBD1. Trimming removed 4 bases from V and 5 bases from J; junction bases left unmatched: 8. The germline V gene has CDR1 SGHRS and CDR2 YFSETQ. The CDR3 is made up of 14 amino acids. This CDR3 reads CASSPDRVQYGYTF. CDR3 sequence (DNA): TGCGCCAGCAGCCCTGACAGGGTCCAATATGGCTACACCTTC.